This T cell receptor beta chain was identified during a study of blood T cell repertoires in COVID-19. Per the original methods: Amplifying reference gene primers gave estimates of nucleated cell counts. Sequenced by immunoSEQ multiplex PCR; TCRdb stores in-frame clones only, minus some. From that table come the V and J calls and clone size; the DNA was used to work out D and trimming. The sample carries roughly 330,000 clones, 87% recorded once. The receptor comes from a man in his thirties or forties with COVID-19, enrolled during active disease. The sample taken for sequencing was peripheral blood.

CDR3 residues: CASSRQGGFTEAFF. In DNA form, the CDR3 reads TGTGCCAGCAGTCGACAGGGGGGTTTCACTGAAGCTTTCTTT. The chain uses TRBV6-2 or TRBV6-3 and TRBJ1-1; 9 bases are a match to TRBD1. Germline lookup yields CDR1 MNHEY and CDR2 SVGEGT. With 5 bases clipped from V and 4 bases from J, the junction kept 5 bases outside the gene matches. The CDR3 sequence is 14 residues long.